The clone carrying this T cell receptor (beta chain) was observed a handful of times. Its antigen is undetermined. This entry is derived from a study of vaccination and CD4 T cells after COVID-19. Study details: There were six male and four female convalescents, and two of them were Hispanic. For control cultures, the treatment was a CEFX pool, an HIV-1 Nef pool, or no peptide.

Trimming stripped 8 bases from V and 3 bases from J, with 16 bases between. The CDR3 extends over 14 amino acids. Germline V gene data show CDR1 as SGHDN and CDR2 as FVKESK. The sample's treatment: approximately 9-day PBMC culture with coronavirus spike peptide pools or control peptides (ViraFEST assay). The cultures had half their medium swapped for fresh IL-2 medium on days 3 and 7. At the Johns Hopkins FTIC core, DNA taken from cultured CD4+ T cells was sequenced by way of the Oncomine TCR Beta short-read assay. TCRdb used MiXCR to reprocess the PCR reads, holding one entry per CDR3 protein. In the table there are 22,000 or so distinct CDR3 sequences, 30% to 35% of which are singletons.

Sequenced input: cultured CD4+ T cells from blood. The rearrangement uses TRBV14 and TRBJ1-1; a possible D gene is TRBD1 (5 bases). The TCR was taken from a human donor with COVID-19. The CDR3 DNA sequence: TGTGCCAGCGGTCCTCTCGACAGCCACACTGAAGCTTTCTTT. Encoded protein: CASGPLDSHTEAFF.